This T cell receptor beta chain originates from a study of tissue T cells after allogeneic stem cell transplantation. This clone appeared a few times. The antigen is undetermined. Whole-study findings and limits: This small cohort was clinically heterogeneous, and sampling depth was a limitation. Few T cell clones were shared across patients, but motif clusters showed tissue-specific shared signatures. Some tissue clones might be persisting host cells; their alloreactivity or antigen specificity was not determined. Anatomically similar tissues had similar TCR repertoires within each patient.

In germline, CDR1 is LNHDA, CDR2 SQIVND (reference sequence). V lost 6 bases and J lost 6; bases outside the gene matches: 3. This CDR3 is built from 15 residues. Assay used: immunoSEQ multiplex PCR; TCRdb lists only in-frame clones, some missing. The sample carries about 3,700 clones, about 61% recorded once. The source of this sequence is a male donor older than 55 with lung cancer. V usage is TRBV19 and J usage is TRBJ2-2; 14 bases align to TRBD2. The starting material was tissue from the ileum, obtained at autopsy. The CDR3 sequence is CASSRLAGGPGELFF. CDR3 sequence (DNA): TGTGCCAGTAGCAGACTAGCGGGGGGGCCCGGGGAGCTGTTTTTT.